Included here is one T cell receptor (beta chain) sequence, with context. What it binds is not known. CTLA-4 blockade with ipilimumab, together with focal radiation, was given to patients with chemo-refractory metastatic non-small-cell lung cancer. TCRdb keeps only in-frame clones here, not all; method: immunoSEQ multiplex PCR. The sample carries 62,000 or so clones, 70% to 80% recorded once. These data belong to a study of radiotherapy plus CTLA-4 blockade in lung cancer. Germline trimming cut 6 bases from V and 5 bases from J; bases unmatched to any gene: 3. Per the germline V gene, CDR1 is LNHDA and CDR2 is SQIVND (reference sequence). CDR3 length equals 12 residues. General observations from the study: TCR clones of tumor origin grew in blood after radiotherapy plus ipilimumab.

The receptor was isolated from a human donor with non-small cell lung cancer who had a complete response to radiotherapy plus ipilimumab. Specimen: peripheral blood, collected from a patient treated with radiotherapy plus ipilimumab. The V gene is TRBV19, the J gene TRBJ2-7; TRBD1 aligns across 8 bases. DNA for the CDR3: TGTGCCAGTAGGGACAGGGCCCACGAGCAGTACTTC. Residues: CASRDRAHEQYF. The whole variable domain, remainder taken from reference TRBV19 and TRBJ2-7, is DGGITQSPKYLFRKEGQNVTLSCEQNLNHDAMYWYRQDPGQGLRLIYYSQIVNDFQKGDIAEGYSVSREKKESFPLTVTSAQKNPTAFYLCASRDRAHEQYFGPGTRLTVT.